Listed here are 18 T cell receptor beta chains from one sample, sequenced in a study of blood T cell repertoires in COVID-19 (dated by TCRdb to about 2020). Receptor libraries were prepared by the immunoSEQ multiplex PCR assay. Sourced from immuneACCESS, this table was stored by TCRdb with only in-frame sequences that have V and J called. A share of the clones is absent; for the studies checked, an unresolved V gene accounts for under half, and the remainder has no known explanation. In all, the sample holds 150,000 to 200,000 clones, and approximately 82% of those were seen once. The top ten clones comprise about 7.7% of the sample. Material: peripheral blood. All receptors derive from a woman in her thirties or forties with COVID-19, enrolled during active disease.

V and J are TRBV3-1 (or the pseudogene TRBV3-2) and TRBJ2-6, with D tentatively TRBD2 (5 bases). The CDR3 spans 16 residues. CDR1 and CDR2 from the germline V gene are LGHDT and YNNKEL (reference sequence). V dropped 0 bases and J dropped 3 bases, with 9 bases sitting between them. The CDR3 region has the DNA TGTGCCAGCAGCCAAGATCCGAGGGATGGGGCCAACGTCCTGACTTTC. Its protein is CASSQDPRDGANVLTF.

CDR3 sequence: CASSQPGLTYEQYF. The CDR3 bases are TGTGCCAGTAGTCAACCGGGACTTACCTACGAGCAGTACTTC. The chain joins TRBV19 to TRBJ2-7; D perhaps matches TRBD2 (6 bases). V was clipped by 5 bases and J by 2 bases, with 13 bases between them. CDR3 length: 14 amino acids. Germline loops: CDR1 LNHDA, CDR2 SQIVND (reference sequence).

J is TRBJ2-5 and V is TRBV27; the match to TRBD2 covers 8 bases. CDR3 length: 14 amino acids. With V trimmed by 3 bases and J by 4 bases, 4 bases remained unmatched. The V gene's germline CDR1 is MNHEY and CDR2 SMNVEV (reference sequence). The CDR3: CASSFVAGGETQYF. The CDR3 coding sequence is TGTGCCAGCAGTTTCGTGGCGGGAGGAGAGACCCAGTACTTC.

The chain recombines TRBV19 with TRBJ1-1, with 9 bases matching TRBD1. The ends lost 5 bases at V and 5 bases at J; junction bases unmatched: 6. From germline, CDR1 is LNHDA and CDR2 SQIVND (reference sequence). CDR3 length: 14 amino acids. CDR3 sequence (DNA): TGTGCCAGTAGTGCAACCGGGACAGGGACTGAAGCTTTCTTT. Its translation is CASSATGTGTEAFF.

This clone was picked up a small number of times. The chain couples TRBV19 to TRBJ2-2; 10 bases agree with TRBD1. V shed 4 bases, J shed 8 bases, and the junction held 7 bases outside the gene matches. This CDR3 contains 15 residues. CDR1 and CDR2 (germline): LNHDA, SQIVND (reference sequence). The CDR3 DNA sequence: TGTGCCAGTAGTAGCAGGGACAGGGGTTCAGGGGAGCTGTTTTTT. Protein: CASSSRDRGSGELFF.

The chain has TRBV6-5 and TRBJ2-2, with 11 bases fitting TRBD2. The V segment lost 7 bases and the J segment 4 bases; nucleotides outside the gene matches: 2. The CDR3 consists of 14 residues. CDR1 and CDR2 from the germline V gene are MNHEY and SVGAGI. CDR3 sequence (DNA): TGTGCCAGCACAGGACTAGCGGGCACCGGGGAGCTGTTTTTT. It translates to CASTGLAGTGELFF.

The chain links TRBV3-1 (or the pseudogene TRBV3-2) to TRBJ1-1, with unresolved D. Germline CDR1 reads LGHDT; CDR2 reads YNNKEL (reference sequence). This CDR3 contains 14 residues. V was cut by 1 base and J by 1 base, with 7 bases left in between. The DNA for the CDR3 is TGTGCCAGCAGCCAAGGGCGGCAGAACACTGAAGCTTTCTTT. Translating gives CASSQGRQNTEAFF.

The chain employs TRBV5-1 and TRBJ2-2, with 7 positions matching TRBD1. The CDR3 sequence is 15 residues long. V lost 3 bases, J lost 6 bases, and 8 bases stayed unmatched. Germline CDR1 and CDR2: SGHRS and YFSETQ. DNA of the CDR3: TGCGCCAGCAGCTCGGGACAGCTCTGGGCCGGGGAGCTGTTTTTT. It encodes CASSSGQLWAGELFF.

As for this clone: A read error may account for a junction end that differs from germline. The chain employs TRBV4-1 and TRBJ1-1, with a possible D match to TRBD1 (5 bases). Germline loops: CDR1 MGHRA, CDR2 YSYEKL. This CDR3 spans 16 amino acids. The CDR3 loop reads CASSQEYPSPGGKVPF. CDR3 DNA sequence: TGCGCCAGCAGCCAAGAGTACCCCTCGCCCGGGGGAAAAGTGCCGTTT.

The genes are TRBV4-1 and TRBJ2-5; 10 positions agree with TRBD1. CDR3 length equals 17 residues. The germline V gene has CDR1 MGHRA and CDR2 YSYEKL. V trimming: 2 bases; J trimming: 5 bases; junction bases outside the gene matches: 11. CDR3 bases: TGCGCCAGCAGCCAAACAATCACGGGACAGGGGATGGAGACCCAGTACTTC. This codes for CASSQTITGQGMETQYF.

This chain connects TRBV4-1 to TRBJ1-5, with TRBD1 matching over 10 bases. This CDR3 has 16 amino acids. Trimming at V came to 2 bases and at J to 4 bases, leaving 5 bases not matched to a gene. CDR1 and CDR2 (germline): MGHRA, YSYEKL. CDR3 in DNA: TGCGCCAGCAGCCAACGACAGGGGGCCTCTAATCAGCCCCAGCATTTT. Its translation: CASSQRQGASNQPQHF.

This clone has a single count. V usage is TRBV27 and J usage is TRBJ1-5, with D tentatively TRBD1 (5 bases). CDR1 and CDR2 (germline): MNHEY, SMNVEV (reference sequence). The CDR3 covers 16 residues. Trimming pared 3 bases from V and 0 bases from J, leaving 12 bases between. The CDR3 DNA follows: TGTGCCAGCAGTTTGAGGACACCTTATAGCAATCAGCCCCAGCATTTT. Protein: CASSLRTPYSNQPQHF.

J is TRBJ1-2 and V is TRBV5-8, with TRBD1 matching 7 bases. With 0 bases clipped from V and 8 bases from J, the junction kept 7 bases outside the gene matches. Germline V lookup: CDR1 SGHTS, CDR2 YDEGEE. This CDR3 is 14 amino acids long. The chain's CDR3 is CASSLEPRGVGYTF. In DNA, the CDR3 is TGTGCCAGCAGCTTGGAGCCCAGGGGGGTCGGCTACACCTTC.

J is TRBJ2-3 and V is TRBV28, with 7 bases lining up with TRBD1. CDR1 is MDHEN and CDR2 is SYDVKM in the germline V gene. The CDR3 runs to 15 residues. The ends lost 3 bases at V and 2 bases at J; junction bases unmatched: 5. CDR3 loop: CASSFARGFTDTQYF. The CDR3 bases are TGTGCCAGCAGTTTCGCCAGGGGGTTCACAGATACGCAGTATTTT.

This chain joins TRBV3-1 (or the pseudogene TRBV3-2) and TRBJ1-6, with a weak D call TRBD1 (5 bases). V was clipped by 7 bases and J by 13 bases, with 14 bases between them. The CDR3 spans 12 residues. Germline CDR1 LGHDT, CDR2 YNNKEL (reference sequence). The chain's CDR3 is CASMGSGPPLHF. CDR3 nucleotides: TGTGCCAGCATGGGGTCAGGGCCGCCCCTCCACTTT.

This chain joins TRBV7-6 and TRBJ2-1; D might be TRBD2 (5 bases). Germline V CDR1 and CDR2: SGHVS, FNYEAQ. This CDR3 spans 14 amino acids. With 5 bases removed from V and 9 bases from J, the gap between germline ends came to 17 bases. The CDR3 coding sequence is TGTGCCAGCAGCCCAATGACGGGGTACGGTGAGCAGTTCTTC. It yields the protein CASSPMTGYGEQFF.

On this clone itself: Compared with germline, one end of the junction differs, possibly owing to a read error. The chain is built from TRBV2 and TRBJ1-2; D possibly corresponds to TRBD1 (5 bases). Germline V CDR1 and CDR2: SNHLY, FYNNEI. The CDR3 totals 15 residues. CDR3 DNA: TGTGCCAGCAGCGAAGGACACGAACCCCTCTATGGCTACACCTTC. Residues: CASSEGHEPLYGYTF.

This clone was detected ten times or more. The chain recombines TRBV2 with TRBJ1-1; 12 bases agree with TRBD1. The CDR3 runs to 12 residues. J gave up 9 bases and V 4 bases, and 0 bases lay outside the gene matches. Germline-derived CDR1 and CDR2 are SNHLY and FYNNEI. CDR3 sequence: CASSGDRGQAFF. DNA for the CDR3: TGTGCCAGCAGTGGGGACAGGGGGCAAGCTTTCTTT.